A single sample is the source of the 25 T cell receptor beta chains below, sequenced in a study of patients and donors after allogeneic stem cell transplantation. TCRdb analysed the RT-PCR reads with MiXCR anew, one entry per CDR3 protein. The repertoire includes 70,000 to 85,000 distinct CDR3 sequences, around a quarter of them detected once, and about 30% sits in the top ten. Sequenced: blood, either unsorted or a sorted T cell fraction (not recorded which). These receptors all come from a human donor who was either an allogeneic HSCT recipient or a stem cell or donor lymphocyte infusion donor (not recorded which). It is not recorded whose cells these are; they may come from a transplant donor.

The genes are TRBV12-3 or TRBV12-4 and TRBJ2-5; TRBD2 agrees at 7 bases. J was trimmed by 5 bases and V by 3 bases; bases with no gene match: 3. The CDR3 runs 13 residues. The CDR3 nucleotides read TGTGCCAGCAGTTTCGGCGGGAGTGAGACCCAGTACTTC. It codes for CASSFGGSETQYF.

This clonotype was counted many times. This chain links TRBV3-1 with TRBJ1-2, with D tentatively TRBD1 (6 bases). The germline gives CDR1 LGHDT, CDR2 YNNKEL (reference sequence). V was cut by 5 bases and J by 0 bases, with 13 bases left in between. The length of the CDR3 is 15 residues. CDR3 loop: CASSFNGQPNYGYTF. The DNA of the CDR3 is TGTGCCAGCAGCTTCAACGGACAGCCTAACTATGGCTACACCTTC.

This clonotype was seen repeatedly, ten times or more. The chain uses TRBV9 and TRBJ1-2, with TRBD1 matching over 8 bases. This CDR3 region has 14 residues. Germline V CDR1 and CDR2: SGDLS, YYNGEE. V was clipped by 4 bases and J by 5 bases; unmatched bases: 7. The CDR3 bases are TGTGCCAGCAGCTCCAGGGGGCTTGGGTATGGCTACACCTTC. As protein: CASSSRGLGYGYTF.

V usage is TRBV12-3 or TRBV12-4 and J usage is TRBJ2-5; 8 bases are shared with TRBD2. Trimming took 7 bases from V and 5 from J; bases not matched to a gene: 12. This CDR3 has 15 residues. In DNA, the CDR3 is TGTGCCAGCACCAAACACACAGCGGGGGCTGAGACCCAGTACTTC. Protein product: CASTKHTAGAETQYF.

This chain joins TRBV7-9 and TRBJ2-7; D might be TRBD2 (5 bases). The CDR3 covers 13 residues. Trimming stripped 3 bases from V and 5 bases from J, with 11 bases between. Germline values: CDR1 SEHNR, CDR2 FQNEAQ (reference sequence). The CDR3 sequence is CASSFRGIHEQYF. The DNA of the CDR3 is TGTGCCAGCAGCTTCCGGGGAATCCACGAGCAGTACTTC. Based on the CDR3 plus reference TRBV7-9 and TRBJ2-7, the full variable domain is DTGVSQNPRHKITKRGQNVTFRCDPISEHNRLYWYRQTLGQGPEFLTYFQNEAQLEKSRLLSDRFSAERPKGSFSTLEIQRTEQGDSAMYLCASSFRGIHEQYFGPGTRLTVT.

This clonotype was recorded at least ten times. The chain employs TRBV9 and TRBJ1-2; no clear D gene. Germline CDR1 is SGDLS and CDR2 is YYNGEE. Between the trimmed V and J ends, which lost 2 bases and 9 bases, there was a span of 14 bases. The CDR3 contains 13 residues. CDR3 sequence reads: CASSVAGEVSYTF. As DNA, the CDR3 is TGTGCCAGCAGCGTTGCTGGGGAGGTGAGCTACACCTTC.

V and J are TRBV15 and TRBJ2-2; D uncertain. The CDR3 spans 13 residues. Germline-derived CDR1 and CDR2 are LNHNV and YYDKDF (reference sequence). V lost 0 bases and J 7 bases, leaving 6 bases between the germline ends. CDR3 sequence reads: CATSRDQRGELFF. The CDR3 DNA follows: TGTGCCACCAGCAGAGATCAGCGCGGGGAGCTGTTTTTT. Complete variable domain (other parts from reference TRBV15 and TRBJ2-2): DAMVIQNPRYQVTQFGKPVTLSCSQTLNHNVMYWYQQKSSQAPKLLFHYYDKDFNNEADTPDNFQSRRPNTSFCFLDIRSPGLGDTAMYLCATSRDQRGELFFGEGSRLTVL.

This clonotype was seen a handful of times. CDR3 coding DNA: TGCAGCGTTGAAGCGGGCAACGAGCAGTACTTC. Its protein product is CSVEAGNEQYF. The J gene is TRBJ2-7, the V gene TRBV29-1; no reliable D call. Trimming cost V 1 base and J 5 bases, with 6 bases left between them. The CDR3 runs 11 residues. From germline, CDR1 is SQVTM and CDR2 ANQGSEA.

This clonotype was found many times. The V call is TRBV5-1, the J call TRBJ1-2; D remains ambiguous. Germline loops: CDR1 SGHRS, CDR2 YFSETQ. Trimming cost V 4 bases and J 0 bases, with 7 bases left between them. This CDR3 is built from 13 residues. The CDR3 region has the DNA TGCGCCAGCAGCGGCAGCCCTAACTATGGCTACACCTTC. Residues: CASSGSPNYGYTF.

This rearrangement joins TRBV7-9 to TRBJ1-1, with TRBD1 matching 8 bases. Germline-derived CDR1 and CDR2 are SEHNR and FQNEAQ (reference sequence). V shed 5 bases, J shed 4 bases, and the junction held 21 bases outside the gene matches. This CDR3 has 19 residues. CDR3 coding DNA: TGTGCCAGCAGCCACTCCAGAACGATCTCAGGGGGCTGGGCCACTGAAGCTTTCTTT. Its translation: CASSHSRTISGGWATEAFF.

This clonotype came up many times. The rearrangement uses TRBV3-1 and TRBJ1-5; D remains ambiguous. CDR3 length: 14 amino acids. CDR1 is LGHDT, CDR2 YNNKEL, per germline (reference sequence). Trimming took off 4 bases at V and 2 bases at J, with 9 bases between the two ends. The CDR3 region is CASSPGNRNQPQHF. The CDR3 DNA reads TGTGCCAGCAGCCCCGGGAACCGCAATCAGCCCCAGCATTTT.

The chain is built from TRBV28 and TRBJ1-5; the D gene is possibly TRBD1 (5 bases). The length of the CDR3 is 16 residues. V gave up 5 bases and J gave up 1 base, with 15 bases separating them. Germline V CDR1 and CDR2: MDHEN, SYDVKM. Here the CDR3 DNA reads TGTGCCAGCAGTGCCCGGGGGTGGAGGAGCAATCAGCCCCAGCATTTT. Translation: CASSARGWRSNQPQHF.

The chain is built from TRBV14 and TRBJ2-3; a possible D gene is TRBD2 (6 bases). CDR1 SGHDN and CDR2 FVKESK come from the germline V gene. Trimming pared 5 bases from V and 6 bases from J, leaving 9 bases between. The CDR3 loop spans 12 amino acids. The DNA of the CDR3 is TGTGCCAGCAGCGGGCTAGCGGATACGCAGTATTTT. It codes for CASSGLADTQYF. Filled out from reference TRBV14 and TRBJ2-3, the complete variable domain reads EAGVTQFPSHSVIEKGQTVTLRCDPISGHDNLYWYRRVMGKEIKFLLHFVKESKQDESGMPNNRFLAERTGGTYSTLKVQPAELEDSGVYFCASSGLADTQYFGPGTRLTVL.

Only a few counts were recorded for this clonotype. V is TRBV2 and J is TRBJ2-5, with a tentative D call TRBD1 (6 bases). Trimming removed 11 bases at V and 5 bases at J, with 12 bases between. The CDR3 spans 11 residues. Looked up from germline, CDR1 is SNHLY and CDR2 is FYNNEI. In DNA form, the CDR3 reads TGTGCCGTAACAGGGTATGAGACCCAGTACTTC. Its translation: CAVTGYETQYF.

Here the CDR3 reads CASSPLQSYGYTF. Written as DNA, the CDR3 is TGTGCCAGCAGTCCCCTACAGAGCTATGGCTACACCTTC. V gene TRBV2 combines with J gene TRBJ1-2; D is undetermined. CDR1 is SNHLY and CDR2 is FYNNEI in the germline V gene. Trimming stripped 5 bases from V and 4 bases from J, with 11 bases between. This CDR3 contains 13 residues.

This clonotype was recorded only once. V usage is TRBV4-1 and J usage is TRBJ2-3; 9 bases line up with TRBD2. V was clipped by 1 base and J by 2 bases; unmatched bases: 7. This CDR3 has 17 residues. Germline V gives CDR1 MGHRA, CDR2 YSYEKL. CDR3 sequence: CASSQGGGALDTDTQYF. The CDR3 DNA sequence: TGCGCCAGCAGCCAAGGCGGGGGGGCCTTGGACACAGATACGCAGTATTTT.

This clonotype was detected a few times. The rearrangement uses TRBV12-3 or TRBV12-4 and TRBJ2-4, with D maybe TRBD1 (6 bases). This CDR3 spans 14 amino acids. Trimming left V 0 bases short and J 7 bases short, with 10 bases between. CDR3: CASSLAAGANIQYF. CDR3 bases: TGTGCCAGCAGTTTAGCAGCAGGGGCGAACATTCAGTACTTC.

V usage is TRBV2 and J usage is TRBJ1-5; D is undetermined. V shed 4 bases and J shed 3 bases, with 10 bases lying between them. The CDR3 length is 14 residues. Germline CDR1 and CDR2: SNHLY and FYNNEI. In DNA, the CDR3 is TGTGCCAGCAGTGTTATTACAGACAATCAGCCCCAGCATTTT. Encoded protein: CASSVITDNQPQHF.

The chain carries TRBV6-8 and TRBJ2-7; 9 bases line up with TRBD1. The CDR3 is made up of 13 amino acids. Germline values: CDR1 MNHGY, CDR2 SAAAGT. The J segment lost 6 bases and the V segment lost 10 bases, leaving 10 bases of the junction unmatched. CDR3 in amino acids: CAMGQGKQGEQYF. DNA of the CDR3: TGTGCCATGGGACAGGGAAAACAGGGCGAGCAGTACTTC.

V usage is TRBV12-3 or TRBV12-4 and J usage is TRBJ2-2; 10 bases are a match to TRBD2. This CDR3 spans 17 amino acids. J lost 1 base, V lost 4 bases, and 6 bases had no gene match. As DNA, the CDR3 is TGTGCCAGCAGTTATCCCGGACTAGCGGTGAACACCGGGGAGCTGTTTTTT. Its protein is CASSYPGLAVNTGELFF.

The chain carries TRBV27 and TRBJ2-5, with unresolved D. V gave up 6 bases and J gave up 2 bases, with 7 bases separating them. The CDR3 is 12 residues long. From germline, CDR1 is MNHEY and CDR2 SMNVEV (reference sequence). In DNA, the CDR3 is TGTGCCAGCAGCCTTATGCAAGAGACCCAGTACTTC. Its translation: CASSLMQETQYF.

This clonotype was seen a handful of times. The chain links TRBV20-1 to TRBJ2-3, with 7 bases that match TRBD2. V lost 0 bases and J lost 0; bases outside the gene matches: 6. This CDR3 comprises 16 residues. Germline V gives CDR1 DFQATT, CDR2 SNEGSKA (reference sequence). Here the CDR3 DNA reads TGCAGTGCTAGAGAGCCCCTAGCGGAGAGCACAGATACGCAGTATTTT. Amino acid sequence: CSAREPLAESTDTQYF.

This chain joins TRBV2 and TRBJ2-7; no reliable D call. The germline V and J ends were trimmed by 8 bases and 4 bases, with 15 bases remaining between them. The CDR3 consists of 13 residues. CDR1 and CDR2 from the germline V gene are SNHLY and FYNNEI. CDR3 residues: CASFPLDGYEQYF. The CDR3 nucleotides are TGTGCCAGCTTCCCCCTGGACGGTTACGAGCAGTACTTC.

V and J are TRBV19 and TRBJ1-5; a weak D match, TRBD1 (5 bases). The CDR3 has 17 residues. CDR1 LNHDA and CDR2 SQIVND come from the germline V gene (reference sequence). V gave up 3 bases and J gave up 3 bases, with 18 bases separating them. CDR3 in amino acids: CASSIAGRGLDNQPQHF. The CDR3 DNA follows: TGTGCCAGTAGTATCGCGGGGAGGGGACTGGACAATCAGCCCCAGCATTTT.

This clonotype turned up a few times. The chain links TRBV5-1 to TRBJ1-1; maybe TRBD1 (5 bases). V dropped 0 bases and J dropped 0 bases, with 9 bases sitting between them. CDR3 length: 15 residues. Germline V gives CDR1 SGHRS, CDR2 YFSETQ. CDR3 coding DNA: TGCGCCAGCAGCTTGGACAGGCCCATGAACACTGAAGCTTTCTTT. This sequence encodes CASSLDRPMNTEAFF. Looking up the rest from reference TRBV5-1 and TRBJ1-1 gives the full variable domain: KAGVTQTPRYLIKTRGQQVTLSCSPISGHRSVSWYQQTPGQGLQFLFEYFSETQRNKGNFPGRFSGRQFSNSRSEMNVSTLELGDSALYLCASSLDRPMNTEAFFGQGTRLTVV.